This TCR beta chain was captured in a study of T cell repertoires in cytomegalovirus infection. Study-level information: Public TCR beta signature analysis indicated the presence of both CMV infection and matching HLA type.

This clonotype was seen ten or more times. Antigen specificity is unknown. TCRdb passed the reads through MiXCR, listing each CDR3 protein once. The sample contains roughly 920,000 distinct CDR3 sequences, about a third of which appear only once. Broader study findings: Totalled public TCR beta family frequency picked out people who carried CMV plus the relevant HLA.

Germline V gene lookup returns CDR1 SEHNR and CDR2 FQNEAQ (reference sequence). The CDR3 length is 17 residues. The J segment lost 5 bases and the V segment lost 1 base, leaving 8 bases of the junction unmatched. The sequenced sample was cultured CD8+ T cells from PBMCs, obtained from culture after CMV antigen stimulation. The genes are TRBV7-9 and TRBJ1-1, with TRBD1 matching over 12 bases. This TCR came from a human donor in good health (CMV status not recorded). Some clones in this sample may be carry-over from other donors' samples. This CDR3 reads CASSLGGQGARGTEAFF. The CDR3 DNA follows: TGTGCCAGCAGCTTAGGGGGACAGGGGGCAAGAGGGACTGAAGCTTTCTTT.